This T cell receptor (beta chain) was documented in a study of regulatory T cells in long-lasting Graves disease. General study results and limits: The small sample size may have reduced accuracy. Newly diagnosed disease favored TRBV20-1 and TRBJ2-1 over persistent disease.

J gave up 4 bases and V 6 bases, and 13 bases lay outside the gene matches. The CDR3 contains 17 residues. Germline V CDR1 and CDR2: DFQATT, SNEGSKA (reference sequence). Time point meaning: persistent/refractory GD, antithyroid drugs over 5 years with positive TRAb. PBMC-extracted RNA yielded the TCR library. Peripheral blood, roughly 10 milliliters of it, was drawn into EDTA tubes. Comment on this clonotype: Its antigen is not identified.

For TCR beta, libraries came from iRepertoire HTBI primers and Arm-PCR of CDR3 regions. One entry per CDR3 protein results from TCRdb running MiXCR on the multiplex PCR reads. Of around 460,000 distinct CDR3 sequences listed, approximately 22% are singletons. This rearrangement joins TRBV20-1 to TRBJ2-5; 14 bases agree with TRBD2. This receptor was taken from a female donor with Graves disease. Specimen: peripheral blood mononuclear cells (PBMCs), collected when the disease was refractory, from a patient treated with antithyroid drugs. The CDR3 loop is CSAGIRLAGGPPETQYF. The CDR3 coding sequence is TGCAGTGCCGGCATTAGACTAGCGGGGGGGCCCCCAGAGACCCAGTACTTC.